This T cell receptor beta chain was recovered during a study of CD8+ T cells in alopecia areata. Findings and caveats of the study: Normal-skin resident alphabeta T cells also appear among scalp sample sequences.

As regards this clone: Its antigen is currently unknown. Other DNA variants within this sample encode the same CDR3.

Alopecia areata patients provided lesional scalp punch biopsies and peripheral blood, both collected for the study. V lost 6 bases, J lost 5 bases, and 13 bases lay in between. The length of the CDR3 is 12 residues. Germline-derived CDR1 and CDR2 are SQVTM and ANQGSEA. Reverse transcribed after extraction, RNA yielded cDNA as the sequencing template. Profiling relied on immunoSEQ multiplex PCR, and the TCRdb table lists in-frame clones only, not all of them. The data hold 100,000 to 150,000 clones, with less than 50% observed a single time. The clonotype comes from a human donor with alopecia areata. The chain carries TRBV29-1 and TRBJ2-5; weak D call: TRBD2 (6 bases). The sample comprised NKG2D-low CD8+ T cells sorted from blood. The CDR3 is CSVEGLRETQYF. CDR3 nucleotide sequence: TGCAGCGTGGAGGGCTTACGGGAGACCCAGTACTTC.